Below, 23 T cell receptor beta chains from the same sample are listed, as sequenced in a study of blood T cell repertoires in COVID-19. Sequencing was performed with immunoSEQ multiplex PCR; in TCRdb, only in-frame clones are kept and a portion is missing. This sample yields roughly 40,000 clones, of which around 84% are seen a single time; approximately 59% belongs to the top ten. Sequencing input: peripheral blood. These receptors originate from a man aged 70 or older with acute or convalescent COVID-19.

The CDR3 sequence: CASSHKNEAFF. The CDR3 DNA sequence: TGTGCCAGCAGCCACAAAAATGAAGCTTTCTTT. The chain recombines TRBV3-1 (or the pseudogene TRBV3-2) with TRBJ1-1; D remains unclear. The CDR3 is made up of 11 amino acids. From germline, CDR1 is LGHDT and CDR2 YNNKEL (reference sequence). V was pared by 3 bases and J by 7 bases, with 6 bases between.

The chain couples TRBV28 to TRBJ2-1; maybe TRBD2 (5 bases). Per the germline V gene, CDR1 is MDHEN and CDR2 is SYDVKM. Trimming cost V 5 bases and J 12 bases, with 14 bases left between them. The CDR3 length is 12 residues. The CDR3 loop reads CASSLRRAGQFF. The CDR3 DNA sequence: TGTGCCAGCAGTCTAAGGCGGGCGGGGCAGTTCTTC.

The gene calls are TRBV30 and TRBJ1-6, with D tentatively TRBD1 (5 bases). This CDR3 is built from 15 residues. Per the germline V gene, CDR1 is GTSNPN and CDR2 is SVGIG (reference sequence). Trimming cost V 3 bases and J 10 bases, with 19 bases left between them. The CDR3 bases are TGTGCCTGGAGGTGGGGAGGGGTTGAAGACTCACCCCTCCACTTT. Its translation: CAWRWGGVEDSPLHF.

This chain links TRBV5-1 with TRBJ2-3, with D possibly matching TRBD2 (7 bases). Between the trimmed V and J ends, which lost 6 bases and 11 bases, there was a span of 19 bases. Per germline, CDR1 SGHRS and CDR2 YFSETQ. This CDR3 is 13 amino acids long. The chain's CDR3 is CASTSNEGGKQYF. The DNA for the CDR3 is TGCGCCAGCACATCGAACGAGGGGGGGAAGCAGTATTTT.

Regarding this clone: The identical CDR3 is also encoded by other nucleotide sequences in the sample. CDR3 protein: CASSFADTQYF. DNA of the CDR3: TGTGCCAGCAGTTTCGCAGATACGCAGTATTTT. The chain employs TRBV12-3 or TRBV12-4 and TRBJ2-3; D unresolved. With 3 bases removed from V and 4 bases from J, the gap between germline ends came to 2 bases. This CDR3 spans 11 amino acids.

This rearrangement joins TRBV6-5 to TRBJ1-6, with D possibly matching TRBD1 (5 bases). The CDR3 spans 15 residues. The V gene lost 0 bases and the J gene lost 5 bases, with 8 bases spanning the gap. The germline V gene encodes CDR1 MNHEY and CDR2 SVGAGI. The CDR3 nucleotides are TGTGCCAGCAGTTACTCGTCCAGGGATAATTCACCCCTCCACTTT. This sequence encodes CASSYSSRDNSPLHF.

The gene calls are TRBV29-1 and TRBJ2-3; 7 bases map to TRBD1. Germline V gene sequence: CDR1 SQVTM, CDR2 ANQGSEA. The CDR3 contains 15 residues. V shed 6 bases and J 0 bases; nucleotides not matched to a gene: 9. For the CDR3, the DNA is TGCAGCGTATCAACCGGGACAGCGAGCACAGATACGCAGTATTTT. Amino acid sequence: CSVSTGTASTDTQYF.

J is TRBJ2-5 and V is TRBV29-1, with D hard to call. Germline V CDR1 and CDR2: SQVTM, ANQGSEA. The V and J ends lost 1 base and 1 base respectively, with 7 bases between them. The CDR3 extends over 13 amino acids. The CDR3 DNA sequence: TGCAGCGTTGAAGGCTCGGTCCAAGAGACCCAGTACTTC. Translation gives CSVEGSVQETQYF.

The chain recombines TRBV6-5 with TRBJ1-1; possibly TRBD1 for D (6 bases). The CDR3 contains 15 residues. Trimming stripped 6 bases from V and 1 base from J, with 15 bases between. Germline loops: CDR1 MNHEY, CDR2 SVGAGI. Here the CDR3 DNA reads TGTGCCAGCAGGCGCCTGCCACAGGGGAACACTGAAGCTTTCTTT. It encodes CASRRLPQGNTEAFF.

This clone was counted ten times or more. This chain uses TRBV6-5 with TRBJ2-3; D not resolved. The CDR3 sequence is 13 residues long. V lost 5 bases to trimming and J lost 3 bases, with 9 bases between them. Germline lookup yields CDR1 MNHEY and CDR2 SVGAGI. CDR3 bases: TGTGCCAGCAGTCGTCCCGGGACAGATACGCAGTATTTT. It specifies CASSRPGTDTQYF.

The chain is built from TRBV7-2 and TRBJ1-5; no reliable D call. With 8 bases removed from V and 4 bases from J, the gap between germline ends came to 12 bases. The CDR3 consists of 13 residues. Germline loops: CDR1 SGHTA, CDR2 FQGNSA. Here the CDR3 reads CASSATRNQPQHF. Here the CDR3 DNA reads TGTGCCAGCTCCGCTACCCGAAATCAGCCCCAGCATTTT.

The genes are TRBV24-1 and TRBJ2-5; D might be TRBD2 (6 bases). Germline V lookup: CDR1 KGHDR, CDR2 SFDVKD. Trimming took off 5 bases at V and 4 bases at J, with 19 bases between the two ends. The CDR3 is 16 amino acids. For the CDR3, the DNA is TGTGCCACCAGTGCCCCCGAGGAGGGGAACCGAGAGACCCAGTACTTC. Protein: CATSAPEEGNRETQYF.

The rearrangement uses TRBV12-3 or TRBV12-4 and TRBJ1-5; D is perhaps TRBD1 (6 bases). The V gene lost 3 bases and the J gene lost 8 bases, with 11 bases spanning the gap. The CDR3 is 13 amino acids. The CDR3 loop is CASSLTAGEPQHF. The CDR3 DNA is TGTGCCAGCAGTTTGACAGCAGGGGAGCCCCAGCATTTT.

The chain recombines TRBV5-1 with TRBJ2-2; D is perhaps TRBD2 (5 bases). The CDR3 spans 14 residues. Germline V CDR1 and CDR2: SGHRS, YFSETQ. Trimming cost V 6 bases and J 3 bases, with 12 bases left between them. The CDR3 DNA sequence: TGCGCCAGCACGGAGTCCGGGGACACCGGGGAGCTGTTTTTT. Translating it yields CASTESGDTGELFF.

This clone was seen only a few times. The CDR3 here is CASSLATGSYYGYTF. The CDR3 DNA sequence: TGTGCCAGCAGCTTAGCGACAGGGTCCTACTATGGCTACACCTTC. The genes are TRBV5-4 and TRBJ1-2; 7 nucleotides align to TRBD1. The V gene's germline CDR1 is SGHNT and CDR2 YYREEE (reference sequence). The CDR3 extends over 15 amino acids. J gave up 3 bases and V 2 bases, and 7 bases lay outside the gene matches.

This rearrangement joins TRBV19 to TRBJ1-6, with 8 nucleotides matching TRBD1. Germline lookup yields CDR1 LNHDA and CDR2 SQIVND (reference sequence). After removal of 8 bases from V and 7 bases from J, the junction contained 10 bases not matched to a gene. The CDR3 length is 15 residues. CDR3 loop: CASCDRGVLNSPLHF. DNA for the CDR3: TGTGCCAGTTGCGACAGGGGTGTATTAAATTCACCCCTCCACTTT.

V and J are TRBV10-3 and TRBJ1-5; possibly TRBD1 for D (6 bases). Germline CDR1 is ENHRY and CDR2 is SYGVKD. The CDR3 has 16 amino acids. The V end was cut by 4 bases, the J end by 3 bases, with 16 bases between. CDR3 sequence: CAISGGRDTLNQPQHF. The DNA of the CDR3 is TGTGCCATCAGTGGGGGAAGGGACACTCTCAATCAGCCCCAGCATTTT.

The chain joins TRBV7-9 to TRBJ2-7; D unresolved. V gave up 5 bases and J gave up 4 bases, with 9 bases separating them. Germline V gene lookup returns CDR1 SEHNR and CDR2 FQNEAQ (reference sequence). This CDR3 spans 12 amino acids. The CDR3 here is CASSALQYEQYF. DNA of the CDR3: TGTGCCAGCAGCGCCCTCCAGTACGAGCAGTACTTC.

The chain has TRBV5-6 and TRBJ1-1, with TRBD1 as a possible D gene (5 bases). This CDR3 is built from 14 residues. Germline lookup yields CDR1 SGHDT and CDR2 YYEEEE. V was pared by 1 base and J by 10 bases, with 17 bases between. CDR3 residues: CASSLLSQGMVAFF. The CDR3 nucleotides read TGTGCCAGCAGCTTGTTAAGTCAGGGAATGGTAGCTTTCTTT.

This chain joins TRBV28 and TRBJ2-7; 7 nucleotides align to TRBD1. Germline assignment: CDR1 MDHEN and CDR2 SYDVKM. The CDR3 totals 14 residues. Trimming removed 6 bases from V and 3 bases from J; junction bases left unmatched: 8. CDR3 nucleotides: TGTGCCAGCAGGGGGACAGTCGGTGGCTACGAGCAGTACTTC. Its translation is CASRGTVGGYEQYF.

V is TRBV7-9 and J is TRBJ2-2; D is ambiguous. Germline-derived CDR1 and CDR2 are SEHNR and FQNEAQ (reference sequence). V lost 10 bases, J lost 1 base, and 10 bases lay in between. The CDR3 consists of 13 residues. The CDR3 region is CATMSGNTGELFF. As DNA, the CDR3 is TGTGCCACCATGTCAGGGAACACCGGGGAGCTGTTTTTT. Supplemented by reference TRBV7-9 and TRBJ2-2, the full variable domain reads DTGVSQNPRHKITKRGQNVTFRCDPISEHNRLYWYRQTLGQGPEFLTYFQNEAQLEKSRLLSDRFSAERPKGSFSTLEIQRTEQGDSAMYLCATMSGNTGELFFGEGSRLTVL.

V is TRBV6-5 and J is TRBJ1-5; TRBD1 might be the D (6 bases). Germline V gene data show CDR1 as MNHEY and CDR2 as SVGAGI. There are 13 residues in the CDR3. V lost 8 bases and J 7 bases, leaving 15 bases between the germline ends. CDR3 DNA: TGTGCCAGCGGACAGACATGGAACCAGCCCCAGCATTTT. This gives the protein CASGQTWNQPQHF.

The gene calls are TRBV19 and TRBJ2-1, with 8 bases matching TRBD2. This CDR3 has 15 residues. The germline V gene encodes CDR1 LNHDA and CDR2 SQIVND (reference sequence). The V gene end was trimmed by 5 bases and the J gene end by 7 bases; junction bases not matched to a gene: 10. The chain's CDR3 is CASSSQSSGPNEQFF. The CDR3 DNA is TGTGCCAGTAGTTCCCAGTCTAGCGGGCCAAATGAGCAGTTCTTC.